This T cell receptor beta chain was retrieved from a study of CD8 T cells in cerebrospinal fluid in Alzheimer's disease. By frequency, this clonotype registers medium-sized (0.01 to 0.1%). TCRdb re-analyzed the 10x single-cell sequencing reads; it lists each CDR3 protein once, without DNA. The sample table includes around 1,000 distinct CDR3 sequences. The sequence was obtained from a human donor with mild cognitive impairment. The specimen was cerebrospinal fluid.

CDR3 residues: CASSSARGTEAFF. This chain uses TRBV6-5 with TRBJ1-1. This CDR3 comprises 13 residues. CDR1 is MNHEY, CDR2 SVGAGI, per germline.